This entry is about one TCR beta chain. The sample comes from a study of blood T cell repertoires in COVID-19. Study in general: Sample material is recorded as cDNA or gDNA derived from T cells, B-cell-depleted T cells, or PBMCs.

Germline V CDR1 and CDR2: SGHRS, YFSETQ. V gave up 2 bases and J gave up 0 bases, with 12 bases separating them. This CDR3 is 15 amino acids long. Original handling: Amplification of reference gene primers was used by the study to estimate nucleated cell counts. Produced via immunoSEQ multiplex PCR; TCRdb's table is partial and in-frame only. Clone size and V and J calls were adopted from that table, with D and trimming inferred from the DNA. Of about 77,000 clones in the sample, approximately 88% were seen once. This TCR derives from a woman of 80 years or more with acute or convalescent COVID-19. V and J are TRBV5-1 and TRBJ2-7, with D maybe TRBD1 (6 bases). Specimen: peripheral blood. CDR3 bases: TGCGCCAGCAGCTTCGACGGGACACCCTCCTACGAGCAGTACTTC. Protein sequence: CASSFDGTPSYEQYF.